Below, one TCR beta chain is given with its context. The data were taken from a study of blood T cell repertoires in COVID-19. Study as a whole: The study drew acute and convalescent COVID-19 samples from the United States, Italy and Spain. T cells, B-cell-depleted T cells, or PBMCs supplied cDNA or gDNA.

Trimming cost V 7 bases and J 2 bases, with 22 bases left between them. The CDR3 is 16 residues long. Per germline, CDR1 SQVTM and CDR2 ANQGSEA. The protocol was immunoSEQ multiplex PCR, while the TCRdb copy is restricted to in-frame clones and leaves out a portion. The data contain about 270,000 clones, around nine tenths of them seen just once; the ten biggest clones take up over 8%. The chain links TRBV29-1 to TRBJ2-3; tentatively, D is TRBD2 (5 bases). This clonotype originated in a man between 40 and 49 years old with active or convalescent COVID-19. The sequenced material came from peripheral blood. CDR3 in amino acids: CSGRTGGGIHTDTQYF. The CDR3 DNA follows: TGCAGCGGACGGACCGGTGGAGGTATTCACACAGATACGCAGTATTTT.